This T cell receptor beta chain was retrieved from a study of regulatory dendritic cells for organ transplantation. CDR3 length: 16 residues. J gave up 5 bases and V 3 bases, and 10 bases lay outside the gene matches. The V gene's germline CDR1 is MGHDK and CDR2 SYGVNS. As concerns this clone: Its antigen remains unidentified.

Allogeneic regulatory or mature dendritic cells were co-cultured for four to six days with CFSE-labeled sorted T cells at 1:10. Some clones are missing from TCRdb's copy, which holds only in-frame ones; the method was immunoSEQ multiplex PCR. Of 9,500 to 15,000 clones listed, 70% to 80% are singletons. Study results and limitations: Considerable individual heterogeneity was seen in alloreactive memory CD8+ T cells. Among resting subsets, memory CD8+ cells contained the most alloreactive clonotypes. Naive T cells showed high diversity, memory cells less, memory CD8+ least.

The receptor was isolated from a human donor in good health. The source material was naive CD4+ T cells from blood cultured with regulatory dendritic cells. Noted subset: CD45RA+ naive T cells. The chain combines TRBV25-1 with TRBJ2-5; 9 bases agree with TRBD1. The CDR3 spells CASSDVLQGAIETQYF. CDR3 in DNA: TGTGCCAGCAGTGATGTCCTACAGGGGGCGATTGAGACCCAGTACTTC.